This T cell receptor (beta chain) was captured by sequencing in a study of blood T cell repertoires in COVID-19 (dated by TCRdb to between 2020 and 2021). Context from the whole study: Samples covering the acute and convalescent phases of COVID-19 were provided by collaborators in the United States, Italy and Spain. The material from the prospective study consisted of cDNA or gDNA derived from T cells, B-cell-depleted T cells, or PBMCs. Deeply sampled blood TCRbeta repertoires from subjects exposed to, actively infected with, or recovered from COVID-19 were included in the dataset. A freely available public database, intended as a resource for researchers studying the immune response to SARS-CoV-2, is where the repertoires were released. The samples were drawn from two sources: the first 160 participants of the ongoing ImmuneRACE study, and 950 to 1,500 subjects contributed by 6 global collaborators. The sample metadata nearly always contained a de-identified subject ID, COVID-19 status, age in years and sex. Where available, HLA class I and class II types were taken from metadata supplied by the sample provider and were not determined by assay-based typing.

TCRbeta CDR3 regions were amplified from genomic DNA using the immunoSEQ Assay, a bias-controlled multiplex PCR. On the authors' methods: The number of nucleated cells in each sample was estimated from the amplification of reference gene primers within the assay. Sequence reads were collapsed and filtered to measure the absolute abundance of every unique TCRbeta CDR3 rearrangement. For each sample, productive Simpson clonality was calculated as the square root of Simpson's diversity index over productive rearrangements. TCRdb carries this immuneACCESS record with in-frame sequences only. Its versions omit some clonotypes, under half of them owing to an unresolved V gene in the studies checked, with the rest unexplained. The V and J calls and clone size come from that table; D and trimming were worked out from the DNA. The sample data list 90,000 or so clones, and about 86% of these were observed just once. About 7% of the sample is in the top ten clones.

From V the trimming removes 4 bases and from J it removes 3 bases, while the gene matches leave 12 bases of the junction unaccounted for. Via the germline V gene (reference sequence), CDR1 is SEHNR and CDR2 FQNEAQ. The CDR3 contains 17 residues, cysteine and phenylalanine counted. CDR3 DNA only is kept here, 51 bases in frame from base 1. Each collaborating institution followed its own protocols to collect whole blood in K2EDTA tubes. For TCRbeta analysis, collaborator samples were shipped as frozen whole blood, as isolated PBMCs, or as DNA extracted from either sample type. About this clone itself: Which antigen it targets is not known. No much larger clone exists at a distance of one base, and base qualities are not known.

Here is what the overall study found, with its caveats: How much clinical and demographic metadata was included differed by source and by participant, and the metadata was provided uncurated.

The sample consisted of peripheral blood. The TCR comes from a man aged 60 to 75 with acute or convalescent COVID-19. In this chain, TRBV7-9 is recombined with TRBJ2-3, with 8 junctional bases fitting TRBD2. The CDR3 region: CASSSFAGGRVTDTQYF. The base sequence is TGTGCCAGCAGCTCGTTCGCGGGAGGTCGAGTAACAGATACGCAGTATTTT.